This T cell receptor beta chain is drawn from a study of blood T cell repertoires in COVID-19. Assay used: immunoSEQ multiplex PCR; TCRdb lists only in-frame clones, some missing. Of roughly 200,000 clones listed, approximately 84% were seen once; the top ten hold 4% to 6%. Trimming removed 1 base at V and 10 bases at J, with 14 bases between. This CDR3 comprises 15 residues. Germline loops: CDR1 LNHNV, CDR2 YYDKDF (reference sequence). The TCR originated in an older woman with active or convalescent COVID-19. The V gene is TRBV15, the J gene TRBJ1-6, with unresolved D. Source material: peripheral blood. CDR3 region: CATSRATGNPSPLHF. The CDR3 nucleotides are TGTGCCACCAGCAGAGCGACGGGTAATCCGTCACCCCTCCACTTT.